This T cell receptor beta chain derives from a study of CD8+CD57+ T cells in acquired aplastic anemia. Looking at the study overall: An average of around 3.5 ug of DNA was obtained from sorted CD4+ and CD8+ cells. Study-level points and caveats: The CD8+ Simpson's diversity of patients and controls was not significantly different.

Genomic DNA provided the template from which TCR beta VDJ and CDR3 profiles were obtained. TCRdb ran MiXCR on the reads and lists one entry per CDR3 protein. The sample contains about 170,000 distinct CDR3 sequences, under 55% of which appear only once. The patients chosen for sequencing had shown expansion of CD8+CD57+ cells (detected by flow cytometry). Severe acquired aplastic anemia affected all patients. Therapy had not been given to patients before blood sampling. Comments on this clonotype: Its antigen is not identified.

The CDR3 has 14 residues. Germline V CDR1 and CDR2: LGHNA, YNFKEQ. Trimming removed 0 bases at V and 1 base at J, with 6 bases between. The receptor comes from a human donor with aplastic anemia. The source material was sorted CD4+, CD8+, or CD8+CD57+ T cells (not recorded which) from PBMCs. The chain recombines TRBV4-2 with TRBJ1-1; no reliable D call. CDR3 sequence (DNA): TGTGCCAGCAGCCAAGATCCGCGGAACACTGAAGCTTTCTTT. Its translation: CASSQDPRNTEAFF.